This TCR beta chain is drawn from a study of cytomegalovirus exposure and HLA in healthy donors. Trimming removed 6 bases from V and 0 bases from J, with 12 bases in between. The germline gives CDR1 SGHRS, CDR2 YFSETQ. The CDR3 has 14 amino acids. Comment on this clone: Its antigen is currently unknown.

PCR primers comprised 60 Vbeta and 13 Jbeta primers. The method was immunoSEQ multiplex PCR; TCRdb's version includes in-frame clones alone and lacks a portion of them. This sample's table reports over 100,000 clones. Study-level findings and limits: Association of a missense DCLRE1C variant with TCR beta V- and J-gene trimming was reported in a later analysis. The listing of about 150 TCR beta chains classed them as cytomegalovirus-associated.

The clonotype was recovered from a man younger than 35 in good health and CMV-seronegative. Sequencing input: PBMCs. The chain has TRBV5-1 and TRBJ1-1, with D tentatively TRBD1 (6 bases). CDR3 residues: CASNLGALNTEAFF. CDR3 nucleotide sequence: TGCGCCAGCAATCTGGGGGCCCTGAACACTGAAGCTTTCTTT.